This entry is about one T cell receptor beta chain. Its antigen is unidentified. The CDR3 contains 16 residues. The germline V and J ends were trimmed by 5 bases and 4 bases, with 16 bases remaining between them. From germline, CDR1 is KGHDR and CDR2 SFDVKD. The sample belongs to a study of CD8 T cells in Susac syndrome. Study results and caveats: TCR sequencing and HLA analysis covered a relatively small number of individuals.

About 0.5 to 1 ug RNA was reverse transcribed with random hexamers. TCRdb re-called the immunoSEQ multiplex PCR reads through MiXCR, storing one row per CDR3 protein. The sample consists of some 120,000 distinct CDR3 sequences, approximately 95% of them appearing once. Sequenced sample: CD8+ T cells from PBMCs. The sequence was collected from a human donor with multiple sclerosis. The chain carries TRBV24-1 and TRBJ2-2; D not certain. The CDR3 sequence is CATSASLVVGTGELFF. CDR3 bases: TGTGCCACCAGTGCAAGTTTGGTCGTGGGCACCGGGGAGCTGTTTTTT.